This entry features one T cell receptor (beta chain) sequence. The antigen is unknown. Sequencing was performed with immunoSEQ multiplex PCR; in TCRdb, only in-frame clones are kept and a portion is missing. The sample carries around 50,000 clones, roughly 90% recorded once. Germline loops: CDR1 PRHDT, CDR2 FYEKMQ (reference sequence). The CDR3 totals 14 residues. The entry originates in a study of graft-versus-host responses after intestinal transplantation. For the study at large: Among the recipients, transplants were multivisceral, liver-intestinal, or isolated intestinal.

General observations from the study: Peak GvH clone levels in circulation were associated with early post-transplant HvG declines.

The chain carries TRBV13 and TRBJ2-5; 10 positions agree with TRBD1. TRBJ2-7 explains the end of the DNA better; the J call may be wrong. This TCR was recovered from a human patient who received an intestinal transplant, so some T cells may come from the graft donor. Here the sequenced sample was PBMCs, taken 26 days after transplant. CDR3 in amino acids: CASSQDRGGLEQYF. The DNA of the CDR3 is TGTGCCAGCAGCCAGGACAGGGGGGGGCTCGAGCAGTACTTC.